This T cell receptor beta chain is from a study of T-cell reconstitution after alpha-beta-depleted transplantation in children. There are many counts of this clonotype. CDR3 length equals 13 residues. Germline lookup yields CDR1 ENHRY and CDR2 SYGVKD. V lost 1 base and J lost 10, with 13 bases in between. TCRbeta library construction was performed incorporating unique molecular identifiers. TCRdb itself ran the PCR reads through MiXCR, one entry per CDR3 protein. The sample yields around 490,000 distinct CDR3 sequences, roughly 11% seen once. The chain couples TRBV10-3 to TRBJ1-2; D remains ambiguous. The source was PBMCs, mostly from graft donor cells, collected 180 days after TCRalphabeta/CD19-depleted stem cell transplant. The receptor's source is a female patient aged 2 to 10 who had a stem cell transplant for aplastic anemia, so the T cells may come from the graft donor. The CDR3 protein is CAISELRTLLYTF. In DNA form, the CDR3 reads TGTGCCATCAGTGAGTTGCGGACCCTCCTCTACACCTTC.